A selection of T cell receptor beta chains follows, all from one sample in a study of blood T cell repertoires in COVID-19. Measured with immunoSEQ multiplex PCR; TCRdb has only the in-frame clones, and not every one. Of 150,000 to 200,000 clones listed, approximately 84% are singletons. Sample: PBMCs or T cells enriched from blood (not recorded which). The receptors here all came from a middle-aged man who had recovered from COVID-19. Both conserved end residues are part of each CDR3. The order of the fields is D gene, J gene, V gene, CDR3 length, clone size, CDR3 DNA, CDR3 protein. The D gene is left open where the match is weak. Part of the rows lack a size; the others show once, few, many or a class for expanded clones.

d_gene: -
j_gene: TRBJ1-2
v_gene: TRBV28
len: 13
abundance: -
CDR3nt: TGTGCCAGCAGTAAAGAGAACTGGTATGGCTACACCTTC
CDR3aa: CASSKENWYGYTF

d_gene: TRBD1
j_gene: TRBJ1-5
v_gene: TRBV10-3
len: 15
abundance: -
CDR3nt: TGTGCCATCAGTGGAGGGACAGGGGGGAATCAGCCCCAGCATTTT
CDR3aa: CAISGGTGGNQPQHF

d_gene: -
j_gene: TRBJ1-2
v_gene: TRBV5-4
len: 12
abundance: -
CDR3nt: TGTGCCAGCAGCTTGGACGAGAGTGGCTACACCTTC
CDR3aa: CASSLDESGYTF

d_gene: TRBD1
j_gene: TRBJ1-5
v_gene: TRBV2
len: 14
abundance: few
CDR3nt: TGTGCCAGCAGTGTGGACAGGGCTGGACAGCCCCAGCATTTT
CDR3aa: CASSVDRAGQPQHF

d_gene: TRBD1
j_gene: TRBJ1-1
v_gene: TRBV7-9
len: 14
abundance: -
CDR3nt: TGTGCCAGCAGTCTGACAGGGGGCAACACTGAAGCTTTCTTT
CDR3aa: CASSLTGGNTEAFF

d_gene: -
j_gene: TRBJ1-1
v_gene: TRBV10-3
len: 13
abundance: -
CDR3nt: TGTGCCATCTCGGGGGGGGCGAACACTGAAGCTTTCTTT
CDR3aa: CAISGGANTEAFF

d_gene: -
j_gene: TRBJ2-3
v_gene: TRBV9
len: 17
abundance: once
CDR3nt: TGTGCCAGCAGCGTTTCCCTCCTAGGGGGTGACACAGATACGCAGTATTTT
CDR3aa: CASSVSLLGGDTDTQYF

d_gene: -
j_gene: TRBJ1-6
v_gene: TRBV4-3
len: 14
abundance: -
CDR3nt: TGCGCCAGCAGCCAAGATCAACAGGAATCACCCCTCCACTTT
CDR3aa: CASSQDQQESPLHF

d_gene: -
j_gene: TRBJ1-1
v_gene: TRBV7-2
len: 14
abundance: -
CDR3nt: TGTGCCAGCAGCGCCGGGAAGGTGAACACTGAAGCTTTCTTT
CDR3aa: CASSAGKVNTEAFF

d_gene: -
j_gene: TRBJ2-2
v_gene: TRBV2
len: 13
abundance: -
CDR3nt: TGTGCCAGCAGTGACTACAACACCGGGGAGCTGTTTTTT
CDR3aa: CASSDYNTGELFF

d_gene: -
j_gene: TRBJ1-1
v_gene: TRBV7-8
len: 16
abundance: -
CDR3nt: TGTGCCAGCAGCAATCCAGGGGCGCCGCACGGCCGGGAAGCTTTCTTT
CDR3aa: CASSNPGAPHGREAFF

d_gene: TRBD2
j_gene: TRBJ2-2
v_gene: TRBV5-1
len: 16
abundance: -
CDR3nt: TGCGCCAGCTCCCTTAACGGGGGGTCGGGCACCGGGGAGCTGTTTTTT
CDR3aa: CASSLNGGSGTGELFF

d_gene: -
j_gene: TRBJ2-6
v_gene: TRBV2
len: 12
abundance: few
CDR3nt: TGTGCCAGCAGCCCTATGTCCGGCGTCCTGACTTTC
CDR3aa: CASSPMSGVLTF

d_gene: -
j_gene: TRBJ1-1
v_gene: TRBV12-3/TRBV12-4
len: 12
abundance: once
CDR3nt: TGTGCCAGCAGCAAGGACAGTTTCGGAGCTTTCTTT
CDR3aa: CASSKDSFGAFF

d_gene: TRBD1
j_gene: TRBJ1-2
v_gene: TRBV5-1
len: 14
abundance: -
CDR3nt: TGCGCCAGCAGCTTTGGGGACAGGGACTATGGCTACACCTTC
CDR3aa: CASSFGDRDYGYTF

d_gene: -
j_gene: TRBJ2-2
v_gene: TRBV7-8
len: 14
abundance: -
CDR3nt: TGTGCCAGCAGCCAAGGACAATCTTCCGGGGAGCTGTTTTTT
CDR3aa: CASSQGQSSGELFF

d_gene: TRBD1
j_gene: TRBJ1-2
v_gene: TRBV7-9
len: 16
abundance: once
CDR3nt: TGTGCCAGCAGCGGCCAAGGGACAGAAGCTAACTATGGCTACACCTTC
CDR3aa: CASSGQGTEANYGYTF

d_gene: TRBD2
j_gene: TRBJ2-3
v_gene: TRBV5-6
len: 13
abundance: -
CDR3nt: TGTGCCAGCAGCTTGGCGGGGGGGAATACGCAGTATTTT
CDR3aa: CASSLAGGNTQYF

d_gene: -
j_gene: TRBJ1-6
v_gene: TRBV5-5
len: 14
abundance: -
CDR3nt: TGTGCCAGCAGCCTGCAAGGGAGTAATTCACCCCTCCACTTT
CDR3aa: CASSLQGSNSPLHF

d_gene: -
j_gene: TRBJ2-7
v_gene: TRBV7-9
len: 14
abundance: -
CDR3nt: TGTGCCAGCAGCTTCGAGGCAGCGTTAGACGAGCAGTACTTC
CDR3aa: CASSFEAALDEQYF

d_gene: TRBD2
j_gene: TRBJ2-2
v_gene: TRBV11-2
len: 16
abundance: -
CDR3nt: TGTGCCAGCAGGCCGAGCGGGAACTCGAACACCGGGGAGCTGTTTTTT
CDR3aa: CASRPSGNSNTGELFF

d_gene: TRBD1
j_gene: TRBJ1-1
v_gene: TRBV6-4
len: 16
abundance: -
CDR3nt: TGTGCCAGCAGTCCGGGACAGGGGGCGGGGAACACTGAAGCTTTCTTT
CDR3aa: CASSPGQGAGNTEAFF

d_gene: TRBD1
j_gene: TRBJ1-1
v_gene: TRBV5-1
len: 14
abundance: -
CDR3nt: TGCGCCAGCAGAACGGGACAGGGGGACGCTGAAGCTTTCTTT
CDR3aa: CASRTGQGDAEAFF

d_gene: -
j_gene: TRBJ1-3
v_gene: TRBV9
len: 16
abundance: -
CDR3nt: TGTGCCAGCAGCGTAGGGACAGCCATCTCTGGAAACACCATATATTTT
CDR3aa: CASSVGTAISGNTIYF

d_gene: -
j_gene: TRBJ1-5
v_gene: TRBV28
len: 10
abundance: -
CDR3nt: TGTGCATCAAACTATCAGCCCCAGCATTTT
CDR3aa: CASNYQPQHF

d_gene: -
j_gene: TRBJ2-6
v_gene: TRBV27
len: 18
abundance: -
CDR3nt: TGTGCCAGCAGTTTATCGTATGAGGGACTCTCCGGGGCCAACGTCCTGACTTTC
CDR3aa: CASSLSYEGLSGANVLTF

d_gene: TRBD1
j_gene: TRBJ1-4
v_gene: TRBV19
len: 16
abundance: -
CDR3nt: TGTGCCAGTAGCCCCGAGACCGGGACAGGGGTTGAAAAACTGTTTTTT
CDR3aa: CASSPETGTGVEKLFF

d_gene: -
j_gene: TRBJ2-2
v_gene: TRBV9
len: 14
abundance: -
CDR3nt: TGTGCCAGCAGCGTCGGAGACTACACCGGGGAGCTGTTTTTT
CDR3aa: CASSVGDYTGELFF

d_gene: -
j_gene: TRBJ2-2
v_gene: TRBV11-1
len: 15
abundance: -
CDR3nt: TGTGCCAGCAGCTTAGAAGGGGGTGGAACCGGGGAGCTGTTTTTT
CDR3aa: CASSLEGGGTGELFF

d_gene: -
j_gene: TRBJ1-2
v_gene: TRBV5-1
len: 14
abundance: -
CDR3nt: TGCGCCAGCAGCTTGGGGCAACAGGGCTATGGCTACACCTTC
CDR3aa: CASSLGQQGYGYTF

d_gene: -
j_gene: TRBJ1-4
v_gene: TRBV2
len: 14
abundance: -
CDR3nt: TGTGCCAGCAGTACGATTGAAGGGGGTGAAAAACTGTTTTTT
CDR3aa: CASSTIEGGEKLFF

d_gene: TRBD1
j_gene: TRBJ2-4
v_gene: TRBV29-1
len: 16
abundance: once
CDR3nt: TGCAGCGTTGAACTCGGGACAGCCGGGTTAGAAAACATTCAGTACTTC
CDR3aa: CSVELGTAGLENIQYF

d_gene: -
j_gene: TRBJ1-4
v_gene: TRBV29-1
len: 14
abundance: -
CDR3nt: TGCAGCGTGGTAGACCGGGATTTTGACGAAAAACTGTTTTTT
CDR3aa: CSVVDRDFDEKLFF

d_gene: -
j_gene: TRBJ1-1
v_gene: TRBV10-1
len: 15
abundance: -
CDR3nt: TGCGCCAGCAGTGACATGAGCTTGGAGGTCCCTGAAGCTTTCTTT
CDR3aa: CASSDMSLEVPEAFF

d_gene: -
j_gene: TRBJ2-3
v_gene: TRBV5-1
len: 15
abundance: once
CDR3nt: TGCGCCAGCTTCCCTGGACAACCCAGCACAGATACGCAGTATTTT
CDR3aa: CASFPGQPSTDTQYF

d_gene: -
j_gene: TRBJ2-5
v_gene: TRBV5-6
len: 13
abundance: -
CDR3nt: TGTGCCAGCAGCTTGCCCCCAAAAGAGACCCAGTACTTC
CDR3aa: CASSLPPKETQYF

d_gene: TRBD1
j_gene: TRBJ2-7
v_gene: TRBV2
len: 17
abundance: -
CDR3nt: TGTGCCAGCAGTGAGGGGCAGGGGGTTCTCTTATCCTACGAGCAGTACTTC
CDR3aa: CASSEGQGVLLSYEQYF

d_gene: TRBD1
j_gene: TRBJ1-5
v_gene: TRBV12-3/TRBV12-4
len: 11
abundance: -
CDR3nt: TGTGCCAGCAGTTCCGGACAGGGCCAGCATTTT
CDR3aa: CASSSGQGQHF

d_gene: -
j_gene: TRBJ2-2
v_gene: TRBV18
len: 14
abundance: -
CDR3nt: TGTGCCAGCTCACCGGACAGAAACACCGGGGAGCTGTTTTTT
CDR3aa: CASSPDRNTGELFF

d_gene: -
j_gene: TRBJ2-7
v_gene: TRBV4-1
len: 13
abundance: -
CDR3nt: TGCGCCAGCAGCCAAGGGGCGGGCCGTGAGCAGTACTTC
CDR3aa: CASSQGAGREQYF

d_gene: TRBD2
j_gene: TRBJ2-7
v_gene: TRBV5-1
len: 14
abundance: -
CDR3nt: TGCGCCAGCAACGAGCTGACGGGGAGGGACGAGCAGTACTTC
CDR3aa: CASNELTGRDEQYF

d_gene: -
j_gene: TRBJ1-5
v_gene: TRBV20-1
len: 17
abundance: -
CDR3nt: TGCAGTGCTAGTGGCCAGGAGAGAGGACTGGGCAATCAGCCCCAGCATTTT
CDR3aa: CSASGQERGLGNQPQHF

d_gene: TRBD1
j_gene: TRBJ1-2
v_gene: TRBV28
len: 15
abundance: -
CDR3nt: TGTGCCAGCAGTGCCCCGACAGGGGGCATCTATGGCTACACCTTC
CDR3aa: CASSAPTGGIYGYTF

d_gene: -
j_gene: TRBJ2-4
v_gene: TRBV6-5
len: 15
abundance: -
CDR3nt: TGTGCCCTAGGGGGGGGGCGAGGGGCCAAAAACATTCAGTACTTC
CDR3aa: CALGGGRGAKNIQYF

d_gene: TRBD1
j_gene: TRBJ1-1
v_gene: TRBV19
len: 12
abundance: -
CDR3nt: TGTGCCAGTAGTAGGGACAGGGGTGAAGCTTTCTTT
CDR3aa: CASSRDRGEAFF